This is a list of T cell receptor beta chains from one sample in a study of shared clonotypes between healthy human individuals. Some clones are missing from TCRdb's copy, which holds only in-frame ones; the method was immunoSEQ multiplex PCR. Of about 1 million clones listed, approximately 68% are singletons. Specimen: memory CD4+ T cells sorted from blood. The origin of the receptors is a man aged 18 to 30 in good health. Each CDR3 is given with its conserved first and last residue. The order of the fields is J gene, clone size, CDR3 length, V gene, CDR3 protein. Clone sizes are given selectively: once, few, many, or a class where the clone is expanded.

J gene: TRBJ2-3; clone size: NA; CDR3 length: 16; V gene: TRBV5-4; CDR3 protein: CASSRTSGGHTYTQYF
J gene: TRBJ1-2; clone size: few; CDR3 length: 16; V gene: TRBV9; CDR3 protein: CASSFGYGGVGYGYTF
J gene: TRBJ2-4; clone size: NA; CDR3 length: 15; V gene: TRBV10-3; CDR3 protein: CAISGDNPTKNIQYF
J gene: TRBJ1-2; clone size: once; CDR3 length: 19; V gene: TRBV30; CDR3 protein: CAWSAPRAGGGGPNYGYTF
J gene: TRBJ2-7; clone size: NA; CDR3 length: 15; V gene: TRBV10-3; CDR3 protein: CAISPTSGNIYEQYF
J gene: TRBJ2-5; clone size: NA; CDR3 length: 13; V gene: TRBV7-2; CDR3 protein: CASSQGLVGTQYF
J gene: TRBJ1-2; clone size: NA; CDR3 length: 16; V gene: TRBV5-1; CDR3 protein: CASAGGGLSQEYGYTF
J gene: TRBJ2-2; clone size: NA; CDR3 length: 13; V gene: TRBV6-5; CDR3 protein: CASRTPGPGELFF
J gene: TRBJ2-5; clone size: NA; CDR3 length: 15; V gene: TRBV7-2; CDR3 protein: CASSDTSGLQETQYF
J gene: TRBJ2-7; clone size: NA; CDR3 length: 16; V gene: TRBV6-5; CDR3 protein: CASSYSRPGQGYEQYF
J gene: TRBJ1-5; clone size: few; CDR3 length: 14; V gene: TRBV25-1; CDR3 protein: CASSGNRNNQPQHF
J gene: TRBJ1-5; clone size: few; CDR3 length: 14; V gene: TRBV30; CDR3 protein: CAWETGGRGQPQHF
J gene: TRBJ1-4; clone size: NA; CDR3 length: 16; V gene: TRBV5-1; CDR3 protein: CASSSDPGQGNEKLFF
J gene: TRBJ1-1; clone size: NA; CDR3 length: 14; V gene: TRBV4-3; CDR3 protein: CASSQEKGYTEAFF